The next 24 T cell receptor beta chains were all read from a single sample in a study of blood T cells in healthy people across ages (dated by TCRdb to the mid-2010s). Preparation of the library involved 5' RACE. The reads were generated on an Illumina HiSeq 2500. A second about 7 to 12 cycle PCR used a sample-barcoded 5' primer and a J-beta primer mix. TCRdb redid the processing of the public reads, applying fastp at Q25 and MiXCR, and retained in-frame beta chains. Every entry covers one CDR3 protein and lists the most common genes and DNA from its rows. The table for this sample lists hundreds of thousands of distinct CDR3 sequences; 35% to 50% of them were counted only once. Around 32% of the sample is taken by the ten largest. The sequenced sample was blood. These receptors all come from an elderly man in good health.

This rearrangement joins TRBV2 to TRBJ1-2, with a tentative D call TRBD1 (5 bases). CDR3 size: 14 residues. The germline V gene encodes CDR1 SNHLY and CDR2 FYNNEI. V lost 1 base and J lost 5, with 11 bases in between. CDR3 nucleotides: TGTGCCAGCAGTGAAGGCAGGGCGGTATATGGCTACACCTTC. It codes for CASSEGRAVYGYTF.

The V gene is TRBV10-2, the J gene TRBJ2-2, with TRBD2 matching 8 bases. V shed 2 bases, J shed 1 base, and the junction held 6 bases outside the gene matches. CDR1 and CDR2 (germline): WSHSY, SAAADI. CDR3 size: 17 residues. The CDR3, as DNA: TGCGCCAGCAGTGAGATGGCGGGGGGCTTGAACACCGGGGAGCTGTTTTTT. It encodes CASSEMAGGLNTGELFF.

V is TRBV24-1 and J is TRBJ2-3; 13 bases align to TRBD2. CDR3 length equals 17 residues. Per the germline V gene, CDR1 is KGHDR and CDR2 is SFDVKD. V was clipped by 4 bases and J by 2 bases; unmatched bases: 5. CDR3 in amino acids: CATSDRGLAGVTDTQYF. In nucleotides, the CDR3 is TGTGCCACCAGTGACCGCGGACTAGCGGGGGTCACAGATACGCAGTATTTT.

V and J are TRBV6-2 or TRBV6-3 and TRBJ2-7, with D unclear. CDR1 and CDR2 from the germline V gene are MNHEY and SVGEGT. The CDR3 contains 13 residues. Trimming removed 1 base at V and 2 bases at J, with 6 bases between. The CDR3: CASSYFGAYEQYF. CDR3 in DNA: TGTGCCAGCAGTTACTTCGGAGCCTACGAGCAGTACTTC.

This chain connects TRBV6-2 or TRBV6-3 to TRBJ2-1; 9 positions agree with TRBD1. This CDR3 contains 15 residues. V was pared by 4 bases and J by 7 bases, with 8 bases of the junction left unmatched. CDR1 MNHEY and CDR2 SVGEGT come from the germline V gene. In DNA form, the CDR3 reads TGTGCCAGCAGTTGCGGCGGGACAGGGAGGAATGAGCAGTTCTTC. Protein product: CASSCGGTGRNEQFF.

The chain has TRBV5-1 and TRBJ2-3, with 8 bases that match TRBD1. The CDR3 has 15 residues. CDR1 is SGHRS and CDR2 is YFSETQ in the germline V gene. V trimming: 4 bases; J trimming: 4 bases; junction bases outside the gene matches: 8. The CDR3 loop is CASSPRDRIPDTQYF. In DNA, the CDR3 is TGCGCCAGCAGCCCCAGGGACAGGATCCCAGATACGCAGTATTTT.

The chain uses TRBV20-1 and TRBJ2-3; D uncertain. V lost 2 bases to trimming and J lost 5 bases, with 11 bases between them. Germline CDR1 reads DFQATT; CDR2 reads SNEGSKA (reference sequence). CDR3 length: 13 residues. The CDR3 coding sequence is TGCAGTGCTAGACGTCCTCAGCTAGATACGCAGTATTTT. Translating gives CSARRPQLDTQYF.

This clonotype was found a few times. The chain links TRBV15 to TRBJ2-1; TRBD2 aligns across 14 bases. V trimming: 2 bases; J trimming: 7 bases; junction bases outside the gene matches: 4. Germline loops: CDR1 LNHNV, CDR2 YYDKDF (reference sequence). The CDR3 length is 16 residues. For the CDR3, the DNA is TGTGCCACCAGCAGAAGGACTAGCGGGGGGTTAAATGAGCAGTTCTTC. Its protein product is CATSRRTSGGLNEQFF.

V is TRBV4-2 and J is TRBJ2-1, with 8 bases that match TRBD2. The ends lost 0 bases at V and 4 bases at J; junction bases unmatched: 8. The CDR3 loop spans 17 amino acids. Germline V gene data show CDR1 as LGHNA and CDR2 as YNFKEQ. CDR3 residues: CASSQDGAGGVYNEQFF. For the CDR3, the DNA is TGTGCCAGCAGCCAAGATGGGGCGGGGGGTGTTTACAATGAGCAGTTCTTC.

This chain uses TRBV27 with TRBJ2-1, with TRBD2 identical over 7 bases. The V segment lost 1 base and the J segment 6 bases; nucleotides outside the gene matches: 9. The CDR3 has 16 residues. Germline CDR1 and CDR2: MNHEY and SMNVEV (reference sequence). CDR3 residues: CASSLWGGSIGNEQFF. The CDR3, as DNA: TGTGCCAGCAGTTTATGGGGGGGGTCTATCGGCAATGAGCAGTTCTTC.

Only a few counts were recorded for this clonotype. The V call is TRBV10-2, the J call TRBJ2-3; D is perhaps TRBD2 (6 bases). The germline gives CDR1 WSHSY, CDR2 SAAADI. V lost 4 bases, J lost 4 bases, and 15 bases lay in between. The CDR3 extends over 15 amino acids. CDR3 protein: CASSVPGAGADTQYF. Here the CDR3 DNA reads TGCGCCAGCAGTGTTCCGGGAGCAGGCGCAGATACGCAGTATTTT.

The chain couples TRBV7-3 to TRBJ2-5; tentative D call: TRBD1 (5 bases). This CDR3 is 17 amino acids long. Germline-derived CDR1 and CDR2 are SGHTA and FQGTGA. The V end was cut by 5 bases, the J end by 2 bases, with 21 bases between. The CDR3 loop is CASSQGGRVFSQETQYF. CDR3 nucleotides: TGTGCCAGCAGCCAAGGCGGCAGGGTCTTTTCTCAAGAGACCCAGTACTTC.

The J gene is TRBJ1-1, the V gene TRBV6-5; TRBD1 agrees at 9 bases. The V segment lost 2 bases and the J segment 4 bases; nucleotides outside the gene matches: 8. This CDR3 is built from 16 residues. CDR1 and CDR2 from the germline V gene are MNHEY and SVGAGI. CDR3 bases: TGTGCCAGCAGTTACGGGACAGGGAAGGTCGGCACTGAAGCTTTCTTT. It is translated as CASSYGTGKVGTEAFF.

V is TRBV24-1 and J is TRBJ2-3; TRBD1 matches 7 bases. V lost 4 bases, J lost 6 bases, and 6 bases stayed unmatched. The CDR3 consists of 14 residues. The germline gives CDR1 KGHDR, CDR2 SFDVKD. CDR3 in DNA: TGTGCCACCAGTGACCCGACAGGGCCGGATACGCAGTATTTT. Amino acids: CATSDPTGPDTQYF.

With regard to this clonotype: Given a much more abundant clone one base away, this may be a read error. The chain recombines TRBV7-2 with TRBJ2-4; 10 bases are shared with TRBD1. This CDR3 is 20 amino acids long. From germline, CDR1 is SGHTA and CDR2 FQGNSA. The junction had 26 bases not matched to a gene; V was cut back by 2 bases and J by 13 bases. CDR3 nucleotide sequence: TGTGCCAGCAGCTTAAGGGGGGGGGGACAGGGGAGCGGGAGTAACTATGAGCAGTACTTC. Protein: CASSLRGGGQGSGSNYEQYF.

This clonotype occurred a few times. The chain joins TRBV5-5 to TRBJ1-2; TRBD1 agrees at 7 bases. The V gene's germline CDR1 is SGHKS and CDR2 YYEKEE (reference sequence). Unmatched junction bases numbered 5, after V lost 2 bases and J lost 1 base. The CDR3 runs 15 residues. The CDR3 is CASSLGDRVNYGYTF. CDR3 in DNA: TGTGCCAGCAGCTTAGGGGACAGAGTTAACTATGGCTACACCTTC.

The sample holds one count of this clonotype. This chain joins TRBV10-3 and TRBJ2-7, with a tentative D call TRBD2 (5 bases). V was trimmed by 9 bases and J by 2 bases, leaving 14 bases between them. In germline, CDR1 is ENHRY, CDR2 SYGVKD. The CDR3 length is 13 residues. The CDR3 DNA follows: TGTGCCATAAGGACGGAGGCGACCTACGAGCAGTACTTC. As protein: CAIRTEATYEQYF.

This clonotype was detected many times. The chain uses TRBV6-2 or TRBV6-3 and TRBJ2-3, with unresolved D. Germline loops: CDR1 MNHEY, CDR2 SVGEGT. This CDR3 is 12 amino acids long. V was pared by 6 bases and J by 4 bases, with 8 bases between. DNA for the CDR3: TGTGCCAGCAGCCTACATGCAGATACGCAGTATTTT. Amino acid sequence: CASSLHADTQYF.

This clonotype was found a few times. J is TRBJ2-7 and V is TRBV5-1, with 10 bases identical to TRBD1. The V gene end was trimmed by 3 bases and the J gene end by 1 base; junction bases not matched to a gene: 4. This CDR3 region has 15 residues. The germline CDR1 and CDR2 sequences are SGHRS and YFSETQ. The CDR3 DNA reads TGCGCCAGCAGCTCGGGACAGGGGATGTCCTACGAGCAGTACTTC. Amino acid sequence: CASSSGQGMSYEQYF.

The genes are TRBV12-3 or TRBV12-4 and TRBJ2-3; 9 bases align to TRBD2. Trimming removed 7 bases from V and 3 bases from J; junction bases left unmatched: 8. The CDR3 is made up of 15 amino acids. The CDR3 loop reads CASIPGLAYTDTQYF. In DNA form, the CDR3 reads TGTGCCAGCATCCCGGGACTAGCTTATACAGATACGCAGTATTTT.

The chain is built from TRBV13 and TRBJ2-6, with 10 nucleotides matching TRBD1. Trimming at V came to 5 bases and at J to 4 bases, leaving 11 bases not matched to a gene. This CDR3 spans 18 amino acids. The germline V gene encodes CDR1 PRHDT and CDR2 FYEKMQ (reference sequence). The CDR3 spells CASSLSGTGVSGANVLTF. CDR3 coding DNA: TGTGCCAGCAGCCTCTCCGGGACAGGGGTATCCGGGGCCAACGTCCTGACTTTC.

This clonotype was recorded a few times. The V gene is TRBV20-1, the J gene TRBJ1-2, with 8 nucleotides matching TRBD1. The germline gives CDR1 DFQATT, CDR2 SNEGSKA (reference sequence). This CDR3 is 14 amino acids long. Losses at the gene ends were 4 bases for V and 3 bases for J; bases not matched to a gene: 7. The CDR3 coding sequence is TGCAGTGCTACCAAACAACAGGGGGACTATGGCTACACCTTC. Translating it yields CSATKQQGDYGYTF.

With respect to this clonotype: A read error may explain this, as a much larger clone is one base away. CDR3 region: CASRTLGRGSYNEQYF. The CDR3 region has the DNA TGTGCCAGCAGGACCCTTGGGAGGGGCTCCTACAATGAGCAGTACTTC. This chain connects TRBV12-3 or TRBV12-4 to TRBJ2-1; 7 nucleotides align to TRBD2. The J call may be faulty, since TRBJ2-7 better matches the DNA end. The CDR3 runs 16 residues.

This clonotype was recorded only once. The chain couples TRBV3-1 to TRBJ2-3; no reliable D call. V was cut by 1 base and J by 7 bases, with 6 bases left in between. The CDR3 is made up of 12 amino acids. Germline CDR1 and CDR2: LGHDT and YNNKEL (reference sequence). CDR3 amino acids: CASSQGSNTQYF. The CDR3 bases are TGTGCCAGCAGCCAAGGGTCGAATACGCAGTATTTT.